This TCR beta chain was recovered during a study of cytomegalovirus exposure and HLA in healthy donors. General study points: In vitro confirmation showed three CMV-associated chains to be CMV antigen specific.

This CDR3 has 16 amino acids. V shed 3 bases, J shed 3 bases, and the junction held 5 bases outside the gene matches. Per germline, CDR1 LGHNA and CDR2 YSLEER. The PCR had 60 Vbeta and 13 Jbeta primers. Here immunoSEQ multiplex PCR was the method, and the copy in TCRdb shows in-frame clones only, minus some. Among over 85,000 clones, 75% to 80% were seen once, and the ten largest hold 1.3%. As for this clone: Its antigen is currently unknown.

Sample: PBMCs. The receptor was isolated from a woman between 25 and 40 years old in good health and CMV-seronegative. This chain links TRBV4-3 with TRBJ1-6, with TRBD1 matching 7 bases. In DNA, the CDR3 is TGCGCCAGCAGCCAGACGACAGGGTACTATAATTCACCCCTCCACTTT. Amino acid sequence: CASSQTTGYYNSPLHF.